Listed here are 27 T cell receptor beta chains from one sample, sequenced in a study of regulatory T cells in long-lasting Graves disease. Libraries of TCR beta came from iRepertoire HTBI primers plus Arm-PCR of CDR3 regions. MiXCR, run by TCRdb on the multiplex PCR reads, gives a single entry per CDR3 protein. The sample includes 530,000 or so distinct CDR3 sequences, approximately 13% seen only once; the top ten take 8% to 10%. Described time point: newly diagnosed GD, antithyroid drugs for less than 3 months. PBMC-extracted RNA yielded the TCR library. The data were also submitted as part of a second study, on T cells in Graves' hyperthyroidism and ophthalmopathy.

The source material was peripheral blood mononuclear cells (PBMCs), sampled at new diagnosis, from a patient treated with antithyroid drugs. The receptor set was obtained from a man younger than 45 with Graves disease.

This clonotype occurred a few times. The V gene is TRBV4-1, the J gene TRBJ1-1; D is ambiguous. The V end was cut by 4 bases, the J end by 6 bases, with 15 bases between. CDR1 and CDR2 from the germline V gene are MGHRA and YSYEKL. The CDR3 loop spans 14 amino acids. The CDR3 here is CASSRAPIISEAFF. The CDR3 DNA reads as TGCGCCAGCAGCCGAGCCCCGATTATTTCTGAAGCTTTCTTT.

This clonotype was observed a few times. One end of the junction is discordant with germline, which a read error may explain. The rearrangement links TRBV30 to TRBJ2-1; D unclear. This CDR3 contains 12 residues. The germline V gene encodes CDR1 GTSNPN and CDR2 SVGIG (reference sequence). For the CDR3, the DNA is TGTGCCTGGACAAGCTCCCACAATGAGCAGTTCTTC. This codes for CAWTSSHNEQFF.

V is TRBV5-1 and J is TRBJ2-1, with TRBD2 matching over 8 bases. Per the germline V gene, CDR1 is SGHRS and CDR2 is YFSETQ. V gave up 2 bases and J gave up 4 bases; unmatched junction bases: 5. CDR3 length: 15 amino acids. The CDR3 protein is CASSLGLAQYNEQFF. CDR3 DNA sequence: TGCGCCAGCAGCTTAGGACTAGCCCAATACAATGAGCAGTTCTTC.

This clonotype came up many times. V usage is TRBV28 and J usage is TRBJ2-1, with D tentatively TRBD1 (5 bases). Germline CDR1 reads MDHEN; CDR2 reads SYDVKM. With 6 bases removed from V and 2 bases from J, the gap between germline ends came to 14 bases. The CDR3 is made up of 15 amino acids. The CDR3 DNA follows: TGTGCCAGCAGACTGGTATCGGACACCTACAATGAGCAGTTCTTC. It codes for CASRLVSDTYNEQFF. The complete variable domain, with remaining parts taken from reference TRBV28 and TRBJ2-1, reads DVKVTQSSRYLVKRTGEKVFLECVQDMDHENMFWYRQDPGLGLRLIYFSYDVKMKEKGDIPEGYSVSREKKERFSLILESASTNQTSMYLCASRLVSDTYNEQFFGPGTRLTVL.

This clonotype was counted at least ten times. The rearrangement joins TRBV6-5 to TRBJ1-1; 8 bases match TRBD1. CDR1 and CDR2 from the germline V gene are MNHEY and SVGAGI. The CDR3 totals 14 residues. Trimming took 4 bases from V and 1 from J; bases not matched to a gene: 2. CDR3 DNA: TGTGCCAGCAGTTCGACAGGGGAGAACACTGAAGCTTTCTTT. Translating gives CASSSTGENTEAFF.

This clonotype was detected many times. The chain joins TRBV6-4 to TRBJ1-1; D uncertain. Germline V gene lookup returns CDR1 MRHNA and CDR2 SNTAGT. V lost 6 bases and J lost 2, with 10 bases in between. CDR3 length: 13 amino acids. CDR3 amino acids: CASSVTANTEAFF. CDR3 bases: TGTGCCAGCAGCGTGACGGCCAACACTGAAGCTTTCTTT.

The sample holds many counts of this clonotype. V and J are TRBV2 and TRBJ1-5; possibly TRBD1 for D (5 bases). This CDR3 is built from 16 residues. Trimming took 0 bases from V and 6 from J, leaving 15 bases between them. CDR1 SNHLY and CDR2 FYNNEI come from the germline V gene. The CDR3 bases are TGTGCCAGCAGTGAAGCGGGTGGGGCGGGTAGTCAGCCCCAGCATTTT. Its protein product is CASSEAGGAGSQPQHF.

This clonotype came up many times. The chain links TRBV20-1 to TRBJ2-1; a possible D gene is TRBD2 (5 bases). The CDR3 consists of 14 residues. The V gene lost 2 bases and the J gene lost 5 bases, with 13 bases spanning the gap. The germline CDR1 and CDR2 sequences are DFQATT and SNEGSKA (reference sequence). The CDR3 region is CSARRSGSNNEQFF. The CDR3 coding sequence is TGCAGTGCTAGAAGATCGGGGAGCAACAATGAGCAGTTCTTC.

This clonotype turned up a few times. The V gene is TRBV29-1, the J gene TRBJ2-7; TRBD2 matches 8 bases. CDR3 length equals 13 residues. CDR1 and CDR2 from the germline V gene are SQVTM and ANQGSEA. Germline trimming cut 3 bases from V and 6 bases from J; bases unmatched to any gene: 7. For the CDR3, the DNA is TGCAGCGTTGAGCGGGGGGTGCAGGGCGAGCAGTACTTC. This gives the protein CSVERGVQGEQYF.

The chain joins TRBV11-2 to TRBJ1-2; D uncertain. This CDR3 region has 14 residues. V lost 1 base to trimming and J lost 3 bases, with 9 bases between them. CDR1 and CDR2 from the germline V gene are SGHAT and FQNNGV. The CDR3 nucleotides read TGTGCCAGCAGCTTAGCGCGGACGGACTATGGCTACACCTTC. This gives the protein CASSLARTDYGYTF.

The rearrangement uses TRBV6-5 and TRBJ2-2, with D tentatively TRBD2 (6 bases). CDR3 length equals 17 residues. Germline CDR1 is MNHEY and CDR2 is SVGAGI. V was shortened by 2 bases and J by 4 bases, with 17 bases between the two germline ends. This CDR3 is CASSYTPGAAGTGELFF. In DNA, the CDR3 is TGTGCCAGCAGTTACACCCCGGGAGCAGCGGGCACCGGGGAGCTGTTTTTT.

This clonotype was found a few times. The chain has TRBV3-1 and TRBJ2-2, with D tentatively TRBD1 (6 bases). In germline, CDR1 is LGHDT, CDR2 YNNKEL (reference sequence). V lost 6 bases and J 4 bases, leaving 12 bases between the germline ends. CDR3 size: 14 residues. CDR3 loop: CASSKGEITGELFF. The DNA of the CDR3 is TGTGCCAGCAGTAAGGGGGAAATCACCGGGGAGCTGTTTTTT.

The chain couples TRBV19 to TRBJ2-7; D perhaps matches TRBD1 (5 bases). V dropped 4 bases and J dropped 6 bases, with 13 bases sitting between them. The germline V gene encodes CDR1 LNHDA and CDR2 SQIVND (reference sequence). This CDR3 is 13 amino acids long. The CDR3 loop reads CASSTPGWTEQYF. CDR3 sequence (DNA): TGTGCCAGTAGTACCCCAGGGTGGACCGAGCAGTACTTC.

This clonotype was seen ten or more times. V is TRBV28 and J is TRBJ1-2; the D is unclear. CDR1 and CDR2 from the germline V gene are MDHEN and SYDVKM. This CDR3 spans 13 amino acids. V gave up 5 bases and J gave up 6 bases, with 13 bases separating them. The CDR3 reads CASSDNMRDGYTF. The DNA of the CDR3 is TGTGCCAGCAGTGATAACATGAGGGATGGCTACACCTTC.

This clonotype came up many times. The chain couples TRBV14 to TRBJ1-2, with D tentatively TRBD1 (6 bases). Trimming shortened V by 4 bases and J by 4 bases, and 10 bases separated the two germline ends. Looked up from germline, CDR1 is SGHDN and CDR2 is FVKESK. The CDR3 sequence is 13 residues long. CDR3 sequence: CASSRGRGYGYTF. The CDR3 DNA reads as TGTGCCAGCAGCCGCGGCAGGGGCTATGGCTACACCTTC.

The chain couples TRBV20-1 to TRBJ2-1; D is ambiguous. The CDR3 consists of 12 residues. Germline V gene lookup returns CDR1 DFQATT and CDR2 SNEGSKA (reference sequence). CDR3 sequence reads: CSVLSSYNEQFF. In DNA, the CDR3 is TGCAGCGTGTTAAGCTCCTACAATGAGCAGTTCTTC.

This clonotype came up many times. The chain links TRBV6-5 to TRBJ2-7; 7 positions agree with TRBD1. From germline, CDR1 is MNHEY and CDR2 SVGAGI. The V segment lost 5 bases and the J segment 3 bases; nucleotides outside the gene matches: 7. There are 14 residues in the CDR3. For the CDR3, the DNA is TGTGCCAGCAGTACTCGACAGGGCGGCTACGAGCAGTACTTC. As protein: CASSTRQGGYEQYF.

This clonotype occurred many times. This chain uses TRBV5-5 with TRBJ1-2; TRBD1 matches at 8 bases. CDR3 length: 14 residues. The germline V gene has CDR1 SGHKS and CDR2 YYEKEE (reference sequence). Trimming removed 0 bases from V and 4 bases from J; junction bases left unmatched: 2. The CDR3 region has the DNA TGTGCCAGCAGCTTGGGGGGACAGGCCTATGGCTACACCTTC. It translates to CASSLGGQAYGYTF.

This clonotype was observed many times. The genes are TRBV29-1 and TRBJ2-7; the D is unclear. Germline lookup yields CDR1 SQVTM and CDR2 ANQGSEA. The CDR3 contains 12 residues. The V end lost 4 bases, the J end lost 5 bases, and 12 bases lay between the germline ends. CDR3 DNA sequence: TGCAGCGTTGGTATAGGGATCGACGAGCAGTACTTC. Its translation is CSVGIGIDEQYF.

This clonotype was seen repeatedly, ten times or more. The chain combines TRBV7-2 with TRBJ2-7, with 9 nucleotides matching TRBD1. The J segment lost 6 bases and the V segment lost 1 base, leaving 4 bases of the junction unmatched. The CDR3 is made up of 14 amino acids. From germline, CDR1 is SGHTA and CDR2 FQGNSA. The DNA of the CDR3 is TGTGCCAGCAGCTTAGGGACAGGGGCTCCCGAGCAGTACTTC. It yields the protein CASSLGTGAPEQYF. Using reference TRBV7-2 and TRBJ2-7 for the parts outside the CDR3, the full variable domain is GAGVSQSPSNKVTEKGKDVELRCDPISGHTALYWYRQSLGQGLEFLIYFQGNSAPDKSGLPSDRFSAERTGGSVSTLTIQRTQQEDSAVYLCASSLGTGAPEQYFGPGTRLTVT.

This clonotype was detected ten times or more. V usage is TRBV2 and J usage is TRBJ2-1; 8 bases align to TRBD2. This CDR3 contains 15 residues. Germline CDR1 and CDR2: SNHLY and FYNNEI. The J segment lost 7 bases and the V segment lost 4 bases, leaving 9 bases of the junction unmatched. The CDR3 loop reads CASSVGSGEGNEQFF. CDR3 coding DNA: TGTGCCAGCAGTGTGGGTAGCGGGGAAGGAAATGAGCAGTTCTTC. The full variable domain, with the rest looked up from reference TRBV2 and TRBJ2-1, is EPEVTQTPSHQVTQMGQEVILRCVPISNHLYFYWYRQILGQKVEFLVSFYNNEISEKSEIFDDQFSVERPDGSNFTLKIRSTKLEDSAMYFCASSVGSGEGNEQFFGPGTRLTVL.

Note on this clonotype: A read error is the likely source, as a far larger clone sits one nucleotide away. The chain joins TRBV12-3 or TRBV12-4 to TRBJ2-2; 12 nucleotides match TRBD2. J lost 0 bases, V lost 6 bases, and 2 bases had no gene match. The CDR3 runs 16 residues. CDR3 sequence reads: CASRRLAGANTGELFF. The CDR3 nucleotides are TGTGCCAGCAGGAGACTAGCGGGAGCGAACACCGGGGAGCTGTTTTTT.

This clonotype was observed at least ten times. The CDR3 nucleotides read TGTGCCAGCAGCTTGGCAACTGGTTTCTACGAGCAGTACTTC. This translates into CASSLATGFYEQYF. The chain couples TRBV11-2 to TRBJ2-7; D remains ambiguous. Germline lookup yields CDR1 SGHAT and CDR2 FQNNGV. This CDR3 is 14 amino acids long. V shed 3 bases and J shed 3 bases, with 12 bases lying between them.

This clonotype was observed a handful of times. The rearrangement uses TRBV6-2 or TRBV6-3 and TRBJ2-3, with unresolved D. This CDR3 has 10 residues. V dropped 11 bases and J dropped 4 bases, with 7 bases sitting between them. Germline V gene lookup returns CDR1 MNHEY and CDR2 SVGEGT. The CDR3 sequence is CAVKPDTQYF. The CDR3 DNA sequence: TGTGCCGTCAAACCAGATACGCAGTATTTT.

In its sample, this clonotype was seen many times. V gene TRBV28 combines with J gene TRBJ2-6; D not certain. The germline V gene has CDR1 MDHEN and CDR2 SYDVKM. V lost 10 bases to trimming and J lost 1 base, with 14 bases between them. This CDR3 spans 15 amino acids. This CDR3 reads CATRSEASGANVLTF. CDR3 nucleotide sequence: TGTGCCACCCGGAGCGAAGCGTCTGGGGCCAACGTCCTGACTTTC.

In its sample, this clonotype was seen many times. The junction does not match germline at one end; this may be a read error. J is TRBJ2-3 and V is TRBV5-1; maybe TRBD2 (6 bases). This CDR3 has 16 amino acids. Germline V gene sequence: CDR1 SGHRS, CDR2 YFSETQ. CDR3 bases: TGTGCCAGCAGCCCTACCTCTCAGCGGGGCACAGATACGCAGTATTTT. It encodes CASSPTSQRGTDTQYF.

The V call is TRBV20-1, the J call TRBJ1-4; D unclear. Trimming took off 7 bases at V and 7 bases at J, with 10 bases between the two ends. The CDR3 runs 11 residues. From germline, CDR1 is DFQATT and CDR2 SNEGSKA (reference sequence). The CDR3, as DNA: TGCAGTGGCAGCAGCAGTGAAAAACTGTTTTTT. It codes for CSGSSSEKLFF.